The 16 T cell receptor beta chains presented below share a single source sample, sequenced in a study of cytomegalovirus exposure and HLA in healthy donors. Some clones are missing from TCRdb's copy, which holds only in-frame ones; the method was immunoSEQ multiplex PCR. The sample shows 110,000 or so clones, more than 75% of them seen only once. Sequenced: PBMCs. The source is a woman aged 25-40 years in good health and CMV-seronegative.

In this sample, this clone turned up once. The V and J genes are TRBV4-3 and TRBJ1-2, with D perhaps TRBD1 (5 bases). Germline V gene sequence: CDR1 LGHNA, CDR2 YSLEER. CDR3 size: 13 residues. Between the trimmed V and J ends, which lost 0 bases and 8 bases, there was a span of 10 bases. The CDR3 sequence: CASSQEGQIGYTF. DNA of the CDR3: TGCGCCAGCAGCCAAGAGGGGCAGATCGGCTACACCTTC.

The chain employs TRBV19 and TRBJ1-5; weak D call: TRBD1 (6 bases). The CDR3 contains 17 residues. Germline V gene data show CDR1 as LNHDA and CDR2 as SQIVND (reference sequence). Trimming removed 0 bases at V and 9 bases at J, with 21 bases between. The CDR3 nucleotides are TGTGCCAGTAGTATAGATGGACAGTGGGATTGGGTTTGGCCCCAGCATTTT. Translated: CASSIDGQWDWVWPQHF.

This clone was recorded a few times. This chain's CDR3 is CASSLTGSRGETQYF. The CDR3 DNA reads as TGTGCCAGCAGCTTGACAGGTAGTCGGGGAGAGACCCAGTACTTC. The chain carries TRBV7-2 and TRBJ2-5; a possible D gene is TRBD1 (6 bases). Germline V CDR1 and CDR2: SGHTA, FQGNSA. The CDR3 sequence is 15 residues long. V was shortened by 3 bases and J by 4 bases, with 15 bases between the two germline ends. The entire variable domain, with the rest obtained from reference TRBV7-2 and TRBJ2-5, is as follows: GAGVSQSPSNKVTEKGKDVELRCDPISGHTALYWYRQSLGQGLEFLIYFQGNSAPDKSGLPSDRFSAERTGGSVSTLTIQRTQQEDSAVYLCASSLTGSRGETQYFGPGTRLLVL.

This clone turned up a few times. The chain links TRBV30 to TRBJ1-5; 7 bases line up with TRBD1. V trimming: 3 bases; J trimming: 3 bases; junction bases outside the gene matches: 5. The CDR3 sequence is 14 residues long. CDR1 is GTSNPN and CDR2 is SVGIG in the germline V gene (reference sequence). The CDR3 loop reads CAWRATGNNQPQHF. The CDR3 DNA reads TGTGCCTGGAGGGCGACAGGGAACAATCAGCCCCAGCATTTT.

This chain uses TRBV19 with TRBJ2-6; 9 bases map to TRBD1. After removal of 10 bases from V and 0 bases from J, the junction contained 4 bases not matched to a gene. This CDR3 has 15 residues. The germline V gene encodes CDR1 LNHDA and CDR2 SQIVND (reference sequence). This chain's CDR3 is CATGQGSSGANVLTF. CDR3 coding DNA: TGTGCCACAGGACAGGGGTCCTCTGGGGCCAACGTCCTGACTTTC. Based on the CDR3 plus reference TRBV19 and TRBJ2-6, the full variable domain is DGGITQSPKYLFRKEGQNVTLSCEQNLNHDAMYWYRQDPGQGLRLIYYSQIVNDFQKGDIAEGYSVSREKKESFPLTVTSAQKNPTAFYLCATGQGSSGANVLTFGAGSRLTVL.

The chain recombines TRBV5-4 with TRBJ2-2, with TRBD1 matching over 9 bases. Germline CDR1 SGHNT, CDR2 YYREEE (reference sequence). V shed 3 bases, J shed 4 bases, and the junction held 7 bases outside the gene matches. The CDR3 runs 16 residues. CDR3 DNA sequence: TGTGCCAGCAGCTCACGGGACAGGGCTCTCACCGGGGAGCTGTTTTTT. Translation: CASSSRDRALTGELFF.

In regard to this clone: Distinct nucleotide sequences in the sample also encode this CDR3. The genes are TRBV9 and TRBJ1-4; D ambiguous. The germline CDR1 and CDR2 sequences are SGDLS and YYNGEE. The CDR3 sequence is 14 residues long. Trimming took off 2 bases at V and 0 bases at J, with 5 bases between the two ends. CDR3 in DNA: TGTGCCAGCAGCGTCGGTGCAACTAATGAAAAACTGTTTTTT. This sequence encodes CASSVGATNEKLFF. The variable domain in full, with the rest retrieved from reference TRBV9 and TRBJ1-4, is DSGVTQTPKHLITATGQRVTLRCSPRSGDLSVYWYQQSLDQGLQFLIQYYNGEERAKGNILERFSAQQFPDLHSELNLSSLELGDSALYFCASSVGATNEKLFFGSGTQLSVL.

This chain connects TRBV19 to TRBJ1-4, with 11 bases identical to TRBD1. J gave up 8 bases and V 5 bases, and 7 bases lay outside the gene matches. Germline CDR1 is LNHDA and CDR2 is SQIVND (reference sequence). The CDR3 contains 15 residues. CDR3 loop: CASSSSGTGGEKLFF. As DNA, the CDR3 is TGTGCCAGTAGTTCCTCCGGGACAGGGGGGGAAAAACTGTTTTTT.

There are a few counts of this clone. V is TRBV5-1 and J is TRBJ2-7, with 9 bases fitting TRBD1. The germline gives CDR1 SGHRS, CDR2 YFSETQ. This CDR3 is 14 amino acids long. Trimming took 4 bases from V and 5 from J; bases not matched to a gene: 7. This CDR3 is CASSPGQGFHEQYF. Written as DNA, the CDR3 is TGCGCCAGCAGCCCGGGACAGGGATTCCACGAGCAGTACTTC.

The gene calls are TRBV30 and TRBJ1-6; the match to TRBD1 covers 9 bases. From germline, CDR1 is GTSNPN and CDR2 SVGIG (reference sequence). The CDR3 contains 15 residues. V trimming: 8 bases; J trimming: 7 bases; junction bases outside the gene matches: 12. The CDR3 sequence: CATRTGGAGNSPLHF. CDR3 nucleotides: TGTGCCACCAGAACAGGGGGCGCGGGGAATTCACCCCTCCACTTT.

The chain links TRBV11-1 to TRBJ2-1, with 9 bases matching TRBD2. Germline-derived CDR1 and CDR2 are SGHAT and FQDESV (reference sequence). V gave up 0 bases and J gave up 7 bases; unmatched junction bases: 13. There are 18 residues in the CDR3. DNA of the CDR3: TGTGCCAGCAGCTTAGCCTCGGCTAGCGGGATGGGCGTTAATGAGCAGTTCTTC. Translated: CASSLASASGMGVNEQFF.

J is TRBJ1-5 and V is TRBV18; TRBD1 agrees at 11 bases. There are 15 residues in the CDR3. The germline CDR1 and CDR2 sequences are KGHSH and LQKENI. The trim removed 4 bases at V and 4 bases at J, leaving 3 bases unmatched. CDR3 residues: CASSRGQGENQPQHF. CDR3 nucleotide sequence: TGTGCCAGCTCACGGGGACAGGGGGAAAATCAGCCCCAGCATTTT.

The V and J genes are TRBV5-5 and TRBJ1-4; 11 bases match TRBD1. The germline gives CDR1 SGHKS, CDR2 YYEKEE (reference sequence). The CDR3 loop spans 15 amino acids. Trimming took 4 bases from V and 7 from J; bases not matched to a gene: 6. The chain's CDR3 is CASSTTGTGGEKLFF. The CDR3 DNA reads TGTGCCAGCAGCACGACCGGGACAGGGGGTGAAAAACTGTTTTTT.

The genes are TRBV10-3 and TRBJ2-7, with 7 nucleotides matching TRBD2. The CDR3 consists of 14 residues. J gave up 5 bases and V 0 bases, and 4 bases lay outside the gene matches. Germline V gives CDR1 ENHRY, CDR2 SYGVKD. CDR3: CAISESGLGDEQYF. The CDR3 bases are TGTGCCATCAGTGAGTCCGGACTAGGGGACGAGCAGTACTTC.

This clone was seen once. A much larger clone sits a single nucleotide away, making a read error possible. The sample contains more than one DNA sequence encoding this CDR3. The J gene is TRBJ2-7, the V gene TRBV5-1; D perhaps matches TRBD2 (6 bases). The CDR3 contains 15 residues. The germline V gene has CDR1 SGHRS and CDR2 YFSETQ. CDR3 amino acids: CASSWEVRTTYEQYF. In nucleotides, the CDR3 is TGCGCCAGCAGCTGGGAGGTCCGGACGACCTACGAGCAGTATTTC.

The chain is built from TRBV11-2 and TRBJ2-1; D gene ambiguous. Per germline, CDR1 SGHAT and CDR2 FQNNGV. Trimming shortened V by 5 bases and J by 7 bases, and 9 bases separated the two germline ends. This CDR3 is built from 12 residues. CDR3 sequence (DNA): TGTGCCAGCAGCCGACTCGGAAATGAGCAGTTCTTC. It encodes CASSRLGNEQFF.